Described below is a single T cell receptor (beta chain) sequence and its context. CDR3 length equals 13 residues. The germline V gene encodes CDR1 SEHNR and CDR2 FQNEAQ (reference sequence). V lost 3 bases, J lost 5 bases, and 10 bases lay in between. This table comes from immunoSEQ multiplex PCR, and its TCRdb copy is limited to in-frame clones, with some not included. This table holds tens of thousands of clones, less than 99% found once. The entry originates in a study of technical replicates of blood from a handful of donors. The sequenced sample was T cells isolated from PBMCs. This sequence originates from a human donor in good health. This rearrangement joins TRBV7-9 to TRBJ1-2; tentatively, D is TRBD1 (6 bases). The chain's CDR3 is CASSLDSLYGYTF. The CDR3 DNA reads as TGTGCCAGCAGCTTGGACAGTCTGTATGGCTACACCTTC.